The 20 T cell receptor beta chains below were found in one sample sequenced in a study of CXCR3-negative and CXCR3-positive naive CD8 T cells. UMI-tagged TRB cDNA libraries were built via 5' RACE. TCRdb re-called the 5' RACE reads; one entry per CDR3 protein, DNA not given. The specimen's table records some 22,000 distinct CDR3 sequences. Sequencing input: memory CD8+ T cells from blood. The origin of the receptors is a human donor in good health. Some clones in this sample may be carry-over from other donors' samples.

This chain joins TRBV6-6 and TRBJ2-3; the TCRdb call, TRBD1, lacks DNA for checking. Germline lookup yields CDR1 MNHNY and CDR2 SVGAGI (reference sequence). The CDR3 length is 13 residues. CDR3 in amino acids: CASSYFRADTQYF.

The V and J genes are TRBV6-2 or TRBV6-3 and TRBJ1-1; lacking DNA, the TRBD1 call made by TCRdb goes unchecked. This CDR3 has 19 residues. Germline V gives CDR1 MNHEY, CDR2 SVGEGT. The CDR3 sequence is CASSYSMSRVLLDSTEAFF.

J is TRBJ2-1 and V is TRBV7-2; TCRdb's D call of TRBD1 is untestable without DNA. The CDR3 runs to 19 residues. The germline CDR1 and CDR2 sequences are SGHTA and FQGNSA. The CDR3 loop is CASSLDWALALSSYNEQFF.

The V call is TRBV20-1, the J call TRBJ2-1. In germline, CDR1 is DFQATT, CDR2 SNEGSKA (reference sequence). CDR3 length: 13 residues. CDR3: CSARTLAGNEQFF.

The CDR3 spells CSARPGQGFTYEQYF. The chain joins TRBV20-1 to TRBJ2-7; with no DNA, the TCRdb D assignment of TRBD1 cannot be verified. Per the germline V gene, CDR1 is DFQATT and CDR2 is SNEGSKA (reference sequence). The CDR3 has 15 amino acids.

The chain recombines TRBV9 with TRBJ1-2. The CDR3 length is 14 residues. The germline gives CDR1 SGDLS, CDR2 YYNGEE. The CDR3 protein is CASSVVPATYGYTF.

CDR3 sequence: CASSSGTADNTGELFF. The chain uses TRBV7-9 and TRBJ2-2; TCRdb's D call, TRBD1, is unchecked because there is no DNA. This CDR3 region has 16 residues. Germline values: CDR1 SEHNR, CDR2 FQNEAQ (reference sequence). Filled out from reference TRBV7-9 and TRBJ2-2, the complete variable domain reads DTGVSQNPRHKITKRGQNVTFRCDPISEHNRLYWYRQTLGQGPEFLTYFQNEAQLEKSRLLSDRFSAERPKGSFSTLEIQRTEQGDSAMYLCASSSGTADNTGELFFGEGSRLTVL.

The chain uses TRBV5-1 and TRBJ2-1; TCRdb reports TRBD1, a call that lacks DNA to check it against. Per germline, CDR1 SGHRS and CDR2 YFSETQ. The CDR3 consists of 13 residues. This CDR3 is CASSDRGDNEQFF.

The V and J genes are TRBV12-3 or TRBV12-4 and TRBJ2-7. This CDR3 spans 15 amino acids. The CDR3 reads CASSALVGLAYEQYF.

The V and J genes are TRBV29-1 and TRBJ2-7; TCRdb outputs TRBD1, but without DNA this stays unchecked. CDR3 length: 14 residues. CDR1 is SQVTM, CDR2 ANQGSEA, per germline. The chain's CDR3 is CSVYGGSGTYEQYF.

The chain links TRBV2 to TRBJ2-3; as DNA is missing, the TRBD2 call by TCRdb cannot be tested. The V gene's germline CDR1 is SNHLY and CDR2 FYNNEI. There are 16 residues in the CDR3. The CDR3 sequence: CASSHVRSGGADTQYF.

The rearrangement joins TRBV20-1 to TRBJ2-5; TCRdb outputs TRBD2, but without DNA this stays unchecked. From germline, CDR1 is DFQATT and CDR2 SNEGSKA (reference sequence). CDR3 size: 18 residues. CDR3: CSARGGNRAQGPQETQYF.

The chain links TRBV20-1 to TRBJ2-7. CDR3 length: 13 amino acids. Per the germline V gene, CDR1 is DFQATT and CDR2 is SNEGSKA (reference sequence). The CDR3 is CSAIVGYSYEQYF.

The chain uses TRBV7-3 and TRBJ2-1; the TCRdb call, TRBD2, lacks DNA for checking. Germline CDR1 SGHTA, CDR2 FQGTGA. The CDR3 totals 16 residues. CDR3: CASSLNAGGLNNEQFF.

V gene TRBV5-1 combines with J gene TRBJ2-7; TCRdb reports TRBD2, a call that lacks DNA to check it against. Germline V gene sequence: CDR1 SGHRS, CDR2 YFSETQ. This CDR3 has 13 amino acids. The CDR3 loop is CASSEGLLYEQYF.

The rearrangement links TRBV7-8 to TRBJ1-1. The CDR3 totals 15 residues. Germline-derived CDR1 and CDR2 are SGHVS and FQNEAQ. The CDR3 region is CASSTSRPPNTEAFF.

The chain is built from TRBV29-1 and TRBJ2-1; with no DNA, the TCRdb D assignment of TRBD1 cannot be verified. Germline V gene lookup returns CDR1 SQVTM and CDR2 ANQGSEA. The CDR3 is 15 residues long. The CDR3 is CSVEAPGQGHNEQFF.

The chain is built from TRBV7-6 and TRBJ2-5; TCRdb picks TRBD1, but there is no DNA to check that call. Per germline, CDR1 SGHVS and CDR2 FNYEAQ. The CDR3 runs 14 residues. The chain's CDR3 is CASSLAPGLETQYF.

This chain links TRBV6-4 with TRBJ2-1; TCRdb's D gene call, TRBD2, goes unchecked for lack of DNA. CDR1 and CDR2 (germline): MRHNA, SNTAGT. The CDR3 consists of 15 residues. The CDR3 is CASSDYNEGGNEQFF.

The chain couples TRBV19 to TRBJ2-1; TCRdb selects TRBD1, and the lack of DNA leaves this call unchecked. The CDR3 loop spans 12 amino acids. Germline V CDR1 and CDR2: LNHDA, SQIVND (reference sequence). CDR3 protein: CASSIPRNEQFF.